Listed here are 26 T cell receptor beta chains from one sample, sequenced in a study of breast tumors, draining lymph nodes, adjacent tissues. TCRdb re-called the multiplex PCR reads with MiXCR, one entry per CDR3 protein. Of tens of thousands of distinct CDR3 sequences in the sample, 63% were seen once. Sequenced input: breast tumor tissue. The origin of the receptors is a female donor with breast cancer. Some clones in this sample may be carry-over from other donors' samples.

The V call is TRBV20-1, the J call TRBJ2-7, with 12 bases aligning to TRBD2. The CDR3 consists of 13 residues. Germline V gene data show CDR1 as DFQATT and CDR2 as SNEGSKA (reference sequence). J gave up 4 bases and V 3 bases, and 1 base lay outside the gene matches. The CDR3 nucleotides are TGCAGTGCTAGTCTAGCGGGGGGGTACGAGCAGTACTTC. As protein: CSASLAGGYEQYF.

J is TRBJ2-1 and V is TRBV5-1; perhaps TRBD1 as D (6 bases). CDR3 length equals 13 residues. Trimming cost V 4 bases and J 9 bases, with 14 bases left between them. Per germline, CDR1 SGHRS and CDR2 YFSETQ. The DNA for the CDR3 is TGCGCCAGCAGCCTTTCAGGGGAAGGTGAGCAGTTCTTC. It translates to CASSLSGEGEQFF.

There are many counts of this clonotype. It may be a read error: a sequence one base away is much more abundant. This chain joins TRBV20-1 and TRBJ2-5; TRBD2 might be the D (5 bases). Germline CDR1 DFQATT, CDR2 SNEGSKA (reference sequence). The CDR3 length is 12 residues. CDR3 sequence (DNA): TGCAGTGCTCCGATAGCGAGAGAGACCCCGTACTTC. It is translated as CSAPIARETPYF.

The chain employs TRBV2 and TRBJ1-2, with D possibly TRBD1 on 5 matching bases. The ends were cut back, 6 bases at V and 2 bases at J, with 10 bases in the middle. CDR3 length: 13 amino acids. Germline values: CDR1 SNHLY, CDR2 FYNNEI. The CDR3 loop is CASSPQANYGYTF. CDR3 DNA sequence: TGTGCCAGCAGCCCACAGGCGAACTATGGCTACACCTTC.

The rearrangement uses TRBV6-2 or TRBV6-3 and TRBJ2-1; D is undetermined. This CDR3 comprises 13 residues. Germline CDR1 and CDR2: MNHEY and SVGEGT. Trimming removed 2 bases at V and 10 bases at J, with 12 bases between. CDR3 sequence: CASSYGQTREQFF. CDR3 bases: TGTGCCAGCAGTTACGGCCAGACCAGGGAGCAGTTCTTC.

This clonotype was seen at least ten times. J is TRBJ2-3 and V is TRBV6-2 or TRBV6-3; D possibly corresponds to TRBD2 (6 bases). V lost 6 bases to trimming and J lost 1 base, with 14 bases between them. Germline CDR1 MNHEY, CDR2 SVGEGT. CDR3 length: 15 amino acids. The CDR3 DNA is TGTGCCAGCAGGACACTAGCTTTTGGCACAGATACGCAGTATTTT. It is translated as CASRTLAFGTDTQYF.

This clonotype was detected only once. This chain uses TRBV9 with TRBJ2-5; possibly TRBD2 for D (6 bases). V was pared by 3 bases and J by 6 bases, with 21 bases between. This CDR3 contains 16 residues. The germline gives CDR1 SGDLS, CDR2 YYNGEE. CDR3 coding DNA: TGTGCCAGCAGCGAAAGCGGCGGGGACCTAAGAAAGACCCAGTACTTC. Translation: CASSESGGDLRKTQYF. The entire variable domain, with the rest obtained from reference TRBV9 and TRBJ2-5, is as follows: DSGVTQTPKHLITATGQRVTLRCSPRSGDLSVYWYQQSLDQGLQFLIQYYNGEERAKGNILERFSAQQFPDLHSELNLSSLELGDSALYFCASSESGGDLRKTQYFGPGTRLLVL.

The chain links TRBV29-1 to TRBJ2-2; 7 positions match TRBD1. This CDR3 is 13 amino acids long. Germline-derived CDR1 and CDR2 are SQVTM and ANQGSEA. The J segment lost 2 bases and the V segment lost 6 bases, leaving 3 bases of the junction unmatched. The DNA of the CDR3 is TGCAGCGTCCGGGACAGTAACACCGGGGAGCTGTTTTTT. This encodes CSVRDSNTGELFF.

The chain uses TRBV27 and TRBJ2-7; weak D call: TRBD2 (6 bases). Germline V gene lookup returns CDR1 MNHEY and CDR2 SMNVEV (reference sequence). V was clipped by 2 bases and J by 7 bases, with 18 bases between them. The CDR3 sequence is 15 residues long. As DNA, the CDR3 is TGTGCCAGCAGTTTAACAGGAGGGCTCTCTGAGGAGCAGTACTTC. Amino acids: CASSLTGGLSEEQYF.

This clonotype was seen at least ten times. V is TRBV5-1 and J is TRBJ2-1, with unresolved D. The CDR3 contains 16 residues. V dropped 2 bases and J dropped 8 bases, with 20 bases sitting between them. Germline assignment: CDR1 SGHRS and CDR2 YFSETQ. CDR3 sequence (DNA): TGCGCCAGCAGCTTTTTTGGGCTCGACCAAAGGGATGAGCAGTTCTTC. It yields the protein CASSFFGLDQRDEQFF.

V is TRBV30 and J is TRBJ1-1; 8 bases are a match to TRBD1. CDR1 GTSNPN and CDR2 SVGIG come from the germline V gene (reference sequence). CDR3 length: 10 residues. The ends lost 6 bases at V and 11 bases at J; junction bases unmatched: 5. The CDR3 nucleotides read TGTGCCTGTTGGACAGGGCGGGCTTTCTTT. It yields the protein CACWTGRAFF.

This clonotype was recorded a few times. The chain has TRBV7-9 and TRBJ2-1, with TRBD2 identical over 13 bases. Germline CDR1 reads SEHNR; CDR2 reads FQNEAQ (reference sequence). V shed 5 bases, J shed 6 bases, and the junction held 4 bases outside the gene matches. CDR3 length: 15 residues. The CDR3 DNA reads TGTGCCAGCAGCGAGGGACTAGCGGGGAGCAATGAGCAGTTCTTC. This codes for CASSEGLAGSNEQFF.

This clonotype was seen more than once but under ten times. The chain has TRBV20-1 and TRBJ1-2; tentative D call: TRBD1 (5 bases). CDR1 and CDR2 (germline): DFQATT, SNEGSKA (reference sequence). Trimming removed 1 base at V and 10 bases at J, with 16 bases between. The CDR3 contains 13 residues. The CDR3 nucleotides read TGCAGTGCTAGAGCTTGGGCAGGAGGGGACTACACCTTC. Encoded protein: CSARAWAGGDYTF.

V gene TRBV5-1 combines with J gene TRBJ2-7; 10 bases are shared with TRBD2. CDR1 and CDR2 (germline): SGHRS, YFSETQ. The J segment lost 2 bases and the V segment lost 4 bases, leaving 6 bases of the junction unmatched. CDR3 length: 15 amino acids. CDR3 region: CASSLGLAGAYEQYF. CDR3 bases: TGCGCCAGCAGCCTCGGGCTAGCGGGGGCCTACGAGCAGTACTTC.

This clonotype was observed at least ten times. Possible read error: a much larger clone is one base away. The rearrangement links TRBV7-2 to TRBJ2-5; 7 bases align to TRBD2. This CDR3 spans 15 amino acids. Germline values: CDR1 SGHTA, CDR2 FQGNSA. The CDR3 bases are TGTGCCAGCAGCTCCGGCGTAGCGGGCTCCAGGGCCCAGCACTTC. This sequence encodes CASSSGVAGSRAQHF.

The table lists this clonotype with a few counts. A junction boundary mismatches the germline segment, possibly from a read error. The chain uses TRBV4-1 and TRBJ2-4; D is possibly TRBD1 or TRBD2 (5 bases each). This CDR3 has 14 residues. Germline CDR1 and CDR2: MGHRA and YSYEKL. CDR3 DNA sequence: TGTGCCAGCAGCCGATCGGGGCTGAGAAACATTCAGTACTTC. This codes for CASSRSGLRNIQYF.

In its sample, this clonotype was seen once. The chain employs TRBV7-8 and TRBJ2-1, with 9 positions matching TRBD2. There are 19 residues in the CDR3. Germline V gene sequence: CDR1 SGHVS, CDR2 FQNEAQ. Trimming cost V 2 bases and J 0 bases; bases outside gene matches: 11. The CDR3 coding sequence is TGTGCCAGCAGCTTACGGCTAGCGGGAACGTCATCCTCCTACAATGAGCAGTTCTTC. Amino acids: CASSLRLAGTSSSYNEQFF.

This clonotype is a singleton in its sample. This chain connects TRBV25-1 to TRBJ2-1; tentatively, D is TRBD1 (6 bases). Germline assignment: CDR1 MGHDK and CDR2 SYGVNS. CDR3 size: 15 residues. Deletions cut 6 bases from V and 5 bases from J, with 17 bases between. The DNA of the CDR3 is TGTGCCAGCAGCACCGGGACAAGAAACGACAATGAGCAGTTCTTC. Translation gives CASSTGTRNDNEQFF.

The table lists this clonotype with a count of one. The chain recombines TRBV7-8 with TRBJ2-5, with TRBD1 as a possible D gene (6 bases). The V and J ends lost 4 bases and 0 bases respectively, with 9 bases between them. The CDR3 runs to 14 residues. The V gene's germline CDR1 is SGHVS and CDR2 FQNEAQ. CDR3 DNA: TGTGCCAGCAGCTACAGGGTGTACCAAGAGACCCAGTACTTC. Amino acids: CASSYRVYQETQYF.

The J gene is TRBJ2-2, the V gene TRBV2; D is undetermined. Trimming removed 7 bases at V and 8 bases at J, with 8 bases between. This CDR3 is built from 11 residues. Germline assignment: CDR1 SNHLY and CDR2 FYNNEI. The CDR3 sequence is CASKGTGELFF. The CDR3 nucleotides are TGTGCCAGCAAGGGAACTGGGGAGCTGTTTTTT. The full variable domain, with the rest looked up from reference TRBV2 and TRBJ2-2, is EPEVTQTPSHQVTQMGQEVILRCVPISNHLYFYWYRQILGQKVEFLVSFYNNEISEKSEIFDDQFSVERPDGSNFTLKIRSTKLEDSAMYFCASKGTGELFFGEGSRLTVL.

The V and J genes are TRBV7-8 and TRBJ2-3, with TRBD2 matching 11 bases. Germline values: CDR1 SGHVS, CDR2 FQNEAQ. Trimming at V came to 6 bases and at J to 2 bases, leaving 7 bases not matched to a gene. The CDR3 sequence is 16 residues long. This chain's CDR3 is CASSSRLAGLTDTQYF. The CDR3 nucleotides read TGTGCCAGCAGTTCCCGACTAGCGGGGCTCACAGATACGCAGTATTTT.

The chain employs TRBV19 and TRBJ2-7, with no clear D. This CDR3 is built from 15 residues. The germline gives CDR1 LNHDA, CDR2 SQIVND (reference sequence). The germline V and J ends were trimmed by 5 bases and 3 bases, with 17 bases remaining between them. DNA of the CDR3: TGTGCCAGTAGTCTTCAAAGTAGTTTCGGCTACGAGCAGTACTTC. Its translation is CASSLQSSFGYEQYF.

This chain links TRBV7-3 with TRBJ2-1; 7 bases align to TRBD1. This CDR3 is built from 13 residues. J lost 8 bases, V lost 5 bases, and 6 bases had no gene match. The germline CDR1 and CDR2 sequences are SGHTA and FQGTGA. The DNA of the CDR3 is TGTGCCAGCAGCCTCGACAGGGTCGATGAGCAGTTCTTC. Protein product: CASSLDRVDEQFF.

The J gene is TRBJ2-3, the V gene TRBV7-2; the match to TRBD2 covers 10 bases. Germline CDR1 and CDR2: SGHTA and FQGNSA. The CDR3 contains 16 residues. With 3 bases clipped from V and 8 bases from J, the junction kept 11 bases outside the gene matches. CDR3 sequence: CASSFQTSGSQSTQYF. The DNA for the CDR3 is TGTGCCAGCAGCTTCCAGACTAGCGGGTCTCAGAGTACGCAGTATTTT.

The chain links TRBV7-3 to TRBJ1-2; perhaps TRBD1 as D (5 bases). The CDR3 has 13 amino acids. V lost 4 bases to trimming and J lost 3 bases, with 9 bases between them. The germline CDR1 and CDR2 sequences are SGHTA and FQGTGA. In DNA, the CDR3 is TGTGCCAGCAGCTCCGGGACGGACTATGGCTACACCTTC. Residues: CASSSGTDYGYTF.

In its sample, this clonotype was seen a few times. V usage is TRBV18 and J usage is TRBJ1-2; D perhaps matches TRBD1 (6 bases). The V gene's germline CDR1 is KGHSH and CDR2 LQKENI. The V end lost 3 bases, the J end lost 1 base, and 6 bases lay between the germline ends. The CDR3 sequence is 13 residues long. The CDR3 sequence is CASSPDSNYGYTF. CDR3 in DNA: TGTGCCAGCTCACCGGACAGTAACTATGGCTACACCTTC.